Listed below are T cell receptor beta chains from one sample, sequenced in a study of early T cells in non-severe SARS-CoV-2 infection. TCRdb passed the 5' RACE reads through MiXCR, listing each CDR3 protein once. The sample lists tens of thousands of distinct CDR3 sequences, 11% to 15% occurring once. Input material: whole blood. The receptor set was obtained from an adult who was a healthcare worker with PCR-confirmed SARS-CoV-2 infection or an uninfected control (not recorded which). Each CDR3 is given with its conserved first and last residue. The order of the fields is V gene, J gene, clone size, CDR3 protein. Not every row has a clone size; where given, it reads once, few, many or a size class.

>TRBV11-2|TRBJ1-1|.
CASSPQTGMNTEAFF
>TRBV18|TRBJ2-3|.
CASSPPNGADTQYF
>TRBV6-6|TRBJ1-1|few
CASTRTDLKNTEAFF
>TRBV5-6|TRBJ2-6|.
CASSGHPDTGANVLTF
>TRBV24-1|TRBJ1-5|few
CATSDWTDQPQHF
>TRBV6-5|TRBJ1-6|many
CASSYGTGINSYNSPLHF
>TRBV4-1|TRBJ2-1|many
CASSQRRGGLAGLSSYNEQFF
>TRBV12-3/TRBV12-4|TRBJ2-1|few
CASSGSGGSSYNEQFF
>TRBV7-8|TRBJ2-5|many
CASSLAETGEETQYF
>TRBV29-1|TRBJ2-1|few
CSASGSDSYNEQFF
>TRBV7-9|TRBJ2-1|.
CASSFDYEQFF
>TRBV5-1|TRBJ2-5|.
CASSTGGNQETQYF
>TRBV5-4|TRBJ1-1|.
CASKIRTGRNTEAFF
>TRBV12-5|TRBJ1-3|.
CASGLFPRTGALGNTIYF
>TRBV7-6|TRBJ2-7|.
CASSPRTTTYEQYF
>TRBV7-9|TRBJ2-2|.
CASSLTQDTGELFF
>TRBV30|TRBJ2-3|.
CAWSVLTYQRGSTDTQYF
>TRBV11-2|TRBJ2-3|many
CASSASGTSGDTQYF
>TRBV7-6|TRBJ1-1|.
CASSLASDLNTEAFF
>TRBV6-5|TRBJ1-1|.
CASSYPLWGEAFF
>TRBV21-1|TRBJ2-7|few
CASTTGVLSYEQYF
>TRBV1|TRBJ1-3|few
CTSSQEEGGRQGGNTIYF
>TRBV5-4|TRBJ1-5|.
CASSLGPTQPQHF
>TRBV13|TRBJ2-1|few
CASSPFFGTGTGNNEQFF
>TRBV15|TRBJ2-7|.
CATSYRQGYEQYF
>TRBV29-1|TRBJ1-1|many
CSVVWGKNTEAFF
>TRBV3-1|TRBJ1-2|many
CASSPWDRARYGYTF
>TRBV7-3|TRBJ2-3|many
CASSSKTVTDTQYF